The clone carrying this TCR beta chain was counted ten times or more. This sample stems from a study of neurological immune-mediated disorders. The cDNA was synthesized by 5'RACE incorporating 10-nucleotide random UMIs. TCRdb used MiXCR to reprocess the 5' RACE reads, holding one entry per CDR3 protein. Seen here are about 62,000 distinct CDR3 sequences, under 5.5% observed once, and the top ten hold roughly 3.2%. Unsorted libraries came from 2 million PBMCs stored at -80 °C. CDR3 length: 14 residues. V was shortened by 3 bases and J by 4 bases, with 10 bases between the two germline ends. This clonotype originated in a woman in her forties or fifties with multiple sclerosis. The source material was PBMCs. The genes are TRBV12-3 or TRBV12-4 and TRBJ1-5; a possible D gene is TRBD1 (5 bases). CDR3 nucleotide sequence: TGTGCCAGCAGTTTCTTGGGGCGTAATCAGCCCCAGCATTTT. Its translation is CASSFLGRNQPQHF.